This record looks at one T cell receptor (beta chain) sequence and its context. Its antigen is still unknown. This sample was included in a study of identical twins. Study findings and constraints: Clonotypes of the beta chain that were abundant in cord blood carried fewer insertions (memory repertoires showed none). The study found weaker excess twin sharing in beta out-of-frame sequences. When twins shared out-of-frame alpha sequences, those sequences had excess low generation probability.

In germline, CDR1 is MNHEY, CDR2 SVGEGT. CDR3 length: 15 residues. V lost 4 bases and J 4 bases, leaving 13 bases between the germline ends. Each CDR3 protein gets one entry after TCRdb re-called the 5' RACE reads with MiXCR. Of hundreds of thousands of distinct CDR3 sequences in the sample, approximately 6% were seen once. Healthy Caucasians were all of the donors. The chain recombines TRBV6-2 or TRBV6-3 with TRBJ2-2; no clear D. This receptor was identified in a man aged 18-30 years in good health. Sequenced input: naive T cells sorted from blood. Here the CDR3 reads CASSSDPLGTGELFF. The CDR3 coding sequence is TGTGCCAGCAGTTCCGACCCACTCGGCACCGGGGAGCTGTTTTTT.